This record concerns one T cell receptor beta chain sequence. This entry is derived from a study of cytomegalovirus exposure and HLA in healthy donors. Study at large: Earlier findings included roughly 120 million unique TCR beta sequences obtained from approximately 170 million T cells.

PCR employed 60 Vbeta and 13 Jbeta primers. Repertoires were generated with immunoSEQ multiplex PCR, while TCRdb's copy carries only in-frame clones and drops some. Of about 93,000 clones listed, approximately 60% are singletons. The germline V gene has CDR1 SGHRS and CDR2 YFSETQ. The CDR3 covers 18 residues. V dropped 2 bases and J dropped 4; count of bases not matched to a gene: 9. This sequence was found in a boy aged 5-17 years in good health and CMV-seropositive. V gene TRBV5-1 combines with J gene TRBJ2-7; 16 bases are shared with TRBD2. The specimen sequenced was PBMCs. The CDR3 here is CASSFGTSGRAEVYEQYF. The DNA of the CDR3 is TGCGCCAGCAGCTTCGGGACTAGCGGGAGGGCCGAGGTATACGAGCAGTACTTC.